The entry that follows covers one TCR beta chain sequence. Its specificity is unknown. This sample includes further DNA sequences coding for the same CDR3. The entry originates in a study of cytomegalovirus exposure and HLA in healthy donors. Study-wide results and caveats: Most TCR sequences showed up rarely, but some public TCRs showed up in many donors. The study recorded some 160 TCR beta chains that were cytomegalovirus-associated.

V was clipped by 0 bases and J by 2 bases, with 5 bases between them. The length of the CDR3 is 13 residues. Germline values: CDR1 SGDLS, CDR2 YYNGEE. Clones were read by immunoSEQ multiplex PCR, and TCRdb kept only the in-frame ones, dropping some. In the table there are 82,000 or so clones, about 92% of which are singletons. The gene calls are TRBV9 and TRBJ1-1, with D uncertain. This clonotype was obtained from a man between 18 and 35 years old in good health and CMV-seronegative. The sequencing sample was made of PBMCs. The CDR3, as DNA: TGTGCCAGCAGCGTAGCAGGAAACACTGAAGCTTTCTTT. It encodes CASSVAGNTEAFF.